The 6 T cell receptor beta chains in this list originate from one sample, sequenced in a study of control samples from healthy donors and cancer patients. The method was immunoSEQ multiplex PCR; TCRdb's version includes in-frame clones alone and lacks a portion of them. The table shows some 150,000 clones, with around 91% occurring only once. The sequenced sample was blood. These receptors were taken from a woman younger than 45 in good health.

The rearrangement links TRBV27 to TRBJ2-1, with 13 bases lining up with TRBD2. Unmatched junction bases numbered 2, after V lost 5 bases and J lost 10 bases. The CDR3 has 13 residues. Germline lookup yields CDR1 MNHEY and CDR2 SMNVEV (reference sequence). CDR3 DNA: TGTGCCAGCAGTAGGGGACTAGCGGGGGAGCAGTTCTTC. This codes for CASSRGLAGEQFF.

This chain links TRBV28 with TRBJ1-2; D unresolved. The CDR3 covers 14 residues. Germline lookup yields CDR1 MDHEN and CDR2 SYDVKM. V shed 3 bases and J shed 5 bases, with 13 bases lying between them. This chain's CDR3 is CASSLTAAQYGYTF. The DNA for the CDR3 is TGTGCCAGCAGTTTGACGGCAGCTCAATATGGCTACACCTTC.

The sample holds one count of this clone. The chain recombines TRBV7-8 with TRBJ2-1, with 11 bases lining up with TRBD2. This CDR3 comprises 16 residues. V dropped 1 base and J dropped 2; count of bases not matched to a gene: 1. CDR1 is SGHVS and CDR2 is FQNEAQ in the germline V gene. CDR3: CASSLGSGRAYNEQFF. The CDR3 nucleotides read TGTGCCAGCAGCTTAGGTAGCGGGAGGGCCTACAATGAGCAGTTCTTC.

The rearrangement uses TRBV11-2 and TRBJ2-6; TRBD1 matches at 7 bases. CDR3 length: 16 residues. The J segment lost 2 bases and the V segment lost 5 bases, leaving 6 bases of the junction unmatched. In germline, CDR1 is SGHAT, CDR2 FQNNGV. The CDR3 protein is CASSKQGQTGANVLTF. The CDR3 DNA reads as TGTGCCAGCAGCAAACAGGGGCAAACTGGGGCCAACGTCCTGACTTTC.

This chain links TRBV29-1 with TRBJ2-5, with D uncertain. The CDR3 spans 11 residues. Germline V gene data show CDR1 as SQVTM and CDR2 as ANQGSEA. Trimming shortened V by 4 bases and J by 3 bases, and 6 bases separated the two germline ends. The CDR3 nucleotides read TGCAGCGTTGTCCAGGAAGAGACCCAGTACTTC. It codes for CSVVQEETQYF.

This chain links TRBV19 with TRBJ2-5; 10 bases agree with TRBD1. V shed 3 bases, J shed 7 bases, and the junction held 5 bases outside the gene matches. Germline-derived CDR1 and CDR2 are LNHDA and SQIVND (reference sequence). The CDR3 length is 14 residues. The CDR3 DNA sequence: TGTGCCAGTAGTATGGGAGGGACAGGGGTGACCCAGTACTTC. Its translation is CASSMGGTGVTQYF.